This is a list of T cell receptor beta chains from one sample in a study of shared T cell receptors in the human thymus. Clones were read by immunoSEQ multiplex PCR, and TCRdb kept only the in-frame ones, dropping some. The sample has roughly 700,000 clones, roughly 90% seen once; the top ten hold 0.01%. This same sample was also part of a study on human thymus T cells.

The specimen sequenced was thymocytes. The receptors stem from a boy under three years old with a congenital heart defect. CDR3s include the opening cysteine and the closing phenylalanine or tryptophan. D genes are given only for firm matches. Some rows mark clone size as missing; the rest say once, few, many or name a class of expanded clone.

abundance: -; j_gene: TRBJ2-1; v_gene: TRBV11-2; d_gene: TRBD2; CDR3aa: CASSPLGTSGGSSYNEQFF; CDR3nt: TGTGCCAGCAGCCCGCTCGGGACTAGCGGGGGTAGCTCCTACAATGAGCAGTTCTTC
abundance: -; j_gene: TRBJ2-2; v_gene: TRBV19; d_gene: TRBD1; CDR3aa: CASSIWTGSTGELFF; CDR3nt: TGTGCCAGTAGTATTTGGACAGGTAGCACCGGGGAGCTGTTTTTT
abundance: -; j_gene: TRBJ2-5; v_gene: TRBV6-5; d_gene: TRBD1; CDR3aa: CASRYSTGRQETQYF; CDR3nt: TGTGCCAGCAGATACTCGACAGGGCGGCAAGAGACCCAGTACTTC
abundance: -; j_gene: TRBJ2-1; v_gene: TRBV7-9; d_gene: -; CDR3aa: CASNTGNEQFF; CDR3nt: TGTGCCAGCAACACAGGAAATGAGCAGTTCTTC
abundance: -; j_gene: TRBJ2-7; v_gene: TRBV4-2; d_gene: TRBD2; CDR3aa: CASSQEGRGLADASGIYEQYF; CDR3nt: TGTGCCAGCAGCCAAGAAGGAAGGGGACTAGCTGACGCATCGGGGATTTACGAGCAGTACTTC
abundance: -; j_gene: TRBJ2-3; v_gene: TRBV4-3; d_gene: TRBD2; CDR3aa: CASSQDRGAGGSTDTQYF; CDR3nt: TGCGCCAGCAGCCAAGATCGGGGAGCGGGAGGTAGCACAGATACGCAGTATTTT
abundance: -; j_gene: TRBJ1-5; v_gene: TRBV15; d_gene: -; CDR3aa: CATSRDRPGRDQPQHF; CDR3nt: TGTGCCACCAGCAGAGATAGGCCGGGCAGGGATCAGCCCCAGCATTTT
abundance: -; j_gene: TRBJ1-5; v_gene: TRBV5-5; d_gene: TRBD1; CDR3aa: CASSSGQGWDNQPQHF; CDR3nt: TGTGCCAGCAGCTCCGGACAGGGGTGGGACAATCAGCCCCAGCATTTT
abundance: -; j_gene: TRBJ2-2; v_gene: TRBV9; d_gene: TRBD2; CDR3aa: CASSTLPRTSGSWTGELFF; CDR3nt: TGTGCCAGCAGCACCCTTCCGAGGACTAGCGGGAGTTGGACCGGGGAGCTGTTTTTT
abundance: -; j_gene: TRBJ2-3; v_gene: TRBV28; d_gene: -; CDR3aa: CASSRQVTDTQYF; CDR3nt: TGTGCCAGCAGCCGGCAGGTCACGGATACGCAGTATTTT
abundance: -; j_gene: TRBJ1-5; v_gene: TRBV28; d_gene: -; CDR3aa: CASSLKAGRYQPQHF; CDR3nt: TGTGCCAGCAGTTTAAAGGCAGGAAGGTATCAGCCCCAGCATTTT
abundance: -; j_gene: TRBJ2-7; v_gene: TRBV28; d_gene: TRBD1; CDR3aa: CASSPKPGQGINEQYF; CDR3nt: TGTGCCAGCAGTCCTAAACCGGGACAGGGGATCAACGAGCAGTACTTC
abundance: -; j_gene: TRBJ1-3; v_gene: TRBV7-6; d_gene: -; CDR3aa: CASSSSGGNTIYF; CDR3nt: TGTGCCAGCAGCTCTTCGGGAGGAAACACCATATATTTT
abundance: -; j_gene: TRBJ2-1; v_gene: TRBV28; d_gene: TRBD1; CDR3aa: CASTKGAGAYNEQFF; CDR3nt: TGTGCCAGCACTAAGGGGGCAGGCGCCTACAATGAGCAGTTCTTC
abundance: -; j_gene: TRBJ1-3; v_gene: TRBV29-1; d_gene: -; CDR3aa: CSVLPSSGNTIYF; CDR3nt: TGCAGCGTTCTGCCCAGCTCTGGAAACACCATATATTTT
abundance: -; j_gene: TRBJ2-5; v_gene: TRBV29-1; d_gene: TRBD1; CDR3aa: CSVSGGGMETQYF; CDR3nt: TGCAGCGTCTCAGGGGGCGGAATGGAGACCCAGTACTTC
abundance: -; j_gene: TRBJ1-1; v_gene: TRBV5-4; d_gene: TRBD1; CDR3aa: CASSSGRGHGTEAFF; CDR3nt: TGTGCCAGCAGCAGCGGGAGGGGGCATGGCACTGAAGCTTTCTTT
abundance: -; j_gene: TRBJ2-2; v_gene: TRBV4-1; d_gene: TRBD1; CDR3aa: CASSQGTWDRVDAGELFF; CDR3nt: TGCGCCAGCAGCCAGGGAACGTGGGACAGGGTGGACGCCGGGGAGCTGTTTTTT
abundance: -; j_gene: TRBJ1-5; v_gene: TRBV15; d_gene: -; CDR3aa: CATSRDTTRNQPQHF; CDR3nt: TGTGCCACCAGCAGAGATACGACACGCAATCAGCCCCAGCATTTT
abundance: -; j_gene: TRBJ1-4; v_gene: TRBV5-6; d_gene: -; CDR3aa: CASSWKPDSGVNEKLFF; CDR3nt: TGTGCCAGCAGCTGGAAGCCAGACAGCGGGGTTAATGAAAAACTGTTTTTT
abundance: -; j_gene: TRBJ1-2; v_gene: TRBV28; d_gene: -; CDR3aa: CASSQISQNTNYGYTF; CDR3nt: TGTGCCAGCAGCCAGATATCACAGAATACTAACTATGGCTACACCTTC
abundance: -; j_gene: TRBJ2-5; v_gene: TRBV5-6; d_gene: -; CDR3aa: CASSGKRRKETQYF; CDR3nt: TGTGCCAGCAGCGGCAAGCGGAGGAAAGAGACCCAGTACTTC
abundance: -; j_gene: TRBJ2-7; v_gene: TRBV11-2; d_gene: -; CDR3aa: CASSPDRKSSYEQYF; CDR3nt: TGTGCCAGCAGCCCAGACAGGAAAAGCTCCTACGAGCAGTACTTC
abundance: -; j_gene: TRBJ2-2; v_gene: TRBV5-4; d_gene: TRBD2; CDR3aa: CASSPRRGSEGNTGELFF; CDR3nt: TGTGCCAGCAGCCCGCGGCGGGGGAGTGAGGGCAACACCGGGGAGCTGTTTTTT
abundance: -; j_gene: TRBJ1-5; v_gene: TRBV19; d_gene: -; CDR3aa: CASSTTPGGCPFKENQPQHF; CDR3nt: TGTGCCAGTAGCACCACGCCGGGAGGGTGTCCGTTCAAGGAGAATCAGCCCCAGCATTTT
abundance: once; j_gene: TRBJ1-2; v_gene: TRBV5-1; d_gene: TRBD1; CDR3aa: CASSPCGTGGLVGYTF; CDR3nt: TGCGCCAGCAGCCCATGTGGAACAGGGGGTCTAGTGGGCTACACCTTC
abundance: few; j_gene: TRBJ1-5; v_gene: TRBV6-1; d_gene: -; CDR3aa: CASSAPSGPQHF; CDR3nt: TGTGCCAGCAGTGCCCCGTCGGGGCCCCAGCATTTT
abundance: -; j_gene: TRBJ1-1; v_gene: TRBV28; d_gene: -; CDR3aa: CASSLRETDPILNTEAFF; CDR3nt: TGTGCCAGCAGTTTACGGGAGACGGATCCGATTTTGAACACTGAAGCTTTCTTT
abundance: -; j_gene: TRBJ2-1; v_gene: TRBV7-9; d_gene: TRBD2; CDR3aa: CATLAGGDSYNEQFF; CDR3nt: TGTGCCACCCTAGCGGGAGGGGATTCCTACAATGAGCAGTTCTTC
abundance: once; j_gene: TRBJ2-7; v_gene: TRBV7-2; d_gene: -; CDR3aa: CASSYRLAGGASEQYF; CDR3nt: TGTGCCAGCAGCTATCGATTAGCTGGTGGGGCCTCCGAGCAGTACTTC
abundance: -; j_gene: TRBJ2-3; v_gene: TRBV29-1; d_gene: TRBD2; CDR3aa: CSVELSRVSGRKIGTDTQYF; CDR3nt: TGCAGCGTTGAACTCTCCAGGGTAAGCGGGAGGAAGATTGGCACAGATACGCAGTATTTT
abundance: -; j_gene: TRBJ2-3; v_gene: TRBV7-2; d_gene: TRBD2; CDR3aa: CASSLRLARGGNTDTQYF; CDR3nt: TGTGCCAGCAGCTTAAGACTAGCGAGGGGGGGTAACACAGATACGCAGTATTTT
abundance: -; j_gene: TRBJ2-7; v_gene: TRBV13; d_gene: -; CDR3aa: CASSLAGVSHEQYF; CDR3nt: TGTGCCAGCAGCTTAGCGGGAGTAAGCCACGAGCAGTACTTC
abundance: -; j_gene: TRBJ2-7; v_gene: TRBV11-3; d_gene: TRBD2; CDR3aa: CASSLDQRTSSEPPSYEQYF; CDR3nt: TGTGCCAGCAGCTTAGACCAGCGGACTAGTAGTGAGCCTCCCTCCTACGAGCAGTACTTC
abundance: -; j_gene: TRBJ1-5; v_gene: TRBV5-4; d_gene: TRBD1; CDR3aa: CASREGAGQPQHF; CDR3nt: TGTGCCAGCAGGGAGGGGGCTGGGCAGCCCCAGCATTTT
abundance: -; j_gene: TRBJ2-7; v_gene: TRBV5-4; d_gene: -; CDR3aa: CASSLEGAANEQYF; CDR3nt: TGTGCCAGCAGCTTGGAAGGGGCTGCCAACGAGCAGTACTTC
abundance: -; j_gene: TRBJ2-4; v_gene: TRBV13; d_gene: -; CDR3aa: CASSLGPTGRAKNIQYF; CDR3nt: TGTGCCAGCAGCTTAGGCCCGACAGGGAGGGCCAAAAACATTCAGTACTTC
abundance: -; j_gene: TRBJ2-1; v_gene: TRBV4-2; d_gene: TRBD1; CDR3aa: CASSHFRDRGDPRTPPLSNEQFF; CDR3nt: TGTGCCAGCAGCCACTTCCGGGACAGGGGGGACCCTAGAACTCCCCCTTTGAGCAATGAGCAGTTCTTC
abundance: -; j_gene: TRBJ1-1; v_gene: TRBV6-5; d_gene: -; CDR3aa: CASSYSSQAGTEAFF; CDR3nt: TGTGCCAGCAGTTACTCGAGTCAGGCGGGCACTGAAGCTTTCTTT
abundance: -; j_gene: TRBJ2-1; v_gene: TRBV7-9; d_gene: TRBD2; CDR3aa: CASSFGRAIPNEQFF; CDR3nt: TGTGCCAGCAGCTTTGGGAGGGCCATACCCAATGAGCAGTTCTTC
abundance: -; j_gene: TRBJ2-1; v_gene: TRBV5-4; d_gene: TRBD2; CDR3aa: CASTKYISGLAYNEQFF; CDR3nt: TGTGCCAGCACCAAATATATAAGCGGACTAGCGTACAATGAGCAGTTCTTC
abundance: -; j_gene: TRBJ1-2; v_gene: TRBV25-1; d_gene: -; CDR3aa: CASSASEGVGYGYTF; CDR3nt: TGTGCCAGCAGTGCTTCAGAAGGGGTTGGGTATGGCTACACCTTC
abundance: -; j_gene: TRBJ2-7; v_gene: TRBV7-8; d_gene: -; CDR3aa: CASSQLQGILTGGPHEQYF; CDR3nt: TGTGCCAGCAGCCAGCTACAGGGGATTTTGACGGGAGGGCCTCACGAGCAGTACTTC
abundance: -; j_gene: TRBJ1-4; v_gene: TRBV29-1; d_gene: TRBD1; CDR3aa: CSVLDRSRRGATNEKLFF; CDR3nt: TGCAGCGTTCTGGACAGGTCTCGTAGAGGGGCAACTAATGAAAAACTGTTTTTT
abundance: -; j_gene: TRBJ2-1; v_gene: TRBV5-1; d_gene: TRBD2; CDR3aa: CASSFLAGYNEQFF; CDR3nt: TGCGCCAGCAGCTTCCTAGCGGGGTACAATGAGCAGTTCTTC
abundance: -; j_gene: TRBJ2-3; v_gene: TRBV21-1; d_gene: -; CDR3aa: CASISGWASGRTDTQYF; CDR3nt: TGTGCCAGCATTTCGGGGTGGGCTAGCGGGCGCACAGATACGCAGTATTTT